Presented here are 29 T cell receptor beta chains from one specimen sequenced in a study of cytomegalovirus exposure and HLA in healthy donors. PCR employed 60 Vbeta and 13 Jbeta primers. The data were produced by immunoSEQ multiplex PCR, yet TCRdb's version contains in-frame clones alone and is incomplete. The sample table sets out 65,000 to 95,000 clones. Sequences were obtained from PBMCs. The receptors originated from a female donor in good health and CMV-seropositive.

The CDR3 DNA reads TGTGCCAGCAGCACCAGCGGGCGGAACACCGGGGAGCTGTTTTTT. Translating gives CASSTSGRNTGELFF. The chain has TRBV9 and TRBJ2-2; tentatively, D is TRBD2 (6 bases). CDR3 length: 15 amino acids. Trimming took off 4 bases at V and 1 base at J, with 11 bases between the two ends. Germline V gene data show CDR1 as SGDLS and CDR2 as YYNGEE.

The CDR3 reads CASSLRGASNQPQHF. CDR3 bases: TGTGCCAGCAGTTTACGGGGGGCCTCCAATCAGCCCCAGCATTTT. The V gene is TRBV28, the J gene TRBJ1-5, with a possible D match to TRBD1 (6 bases). The CDR3 covers 15 residues. V shed 2 bases and J shed 3 bases, with 11 bases lying between them. Germline CDR1 and CDR2: MDHEN and SYDVKM.

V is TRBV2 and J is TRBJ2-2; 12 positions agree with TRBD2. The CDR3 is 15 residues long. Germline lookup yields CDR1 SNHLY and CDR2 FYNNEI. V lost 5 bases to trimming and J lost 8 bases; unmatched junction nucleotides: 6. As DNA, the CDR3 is TGTGCCAGCAGTAAGACTAGCGGGAGTAAAGGGGAGCTGTTTTTT. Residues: CASSKTSGSKGELFF.

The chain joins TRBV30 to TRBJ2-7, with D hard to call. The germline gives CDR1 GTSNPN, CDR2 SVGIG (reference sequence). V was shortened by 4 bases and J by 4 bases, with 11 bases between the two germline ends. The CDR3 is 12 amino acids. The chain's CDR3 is CAWNYLKYEQYF. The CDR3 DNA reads TGTGCCTGGAACTACCTTAAATACGAGCAGTACTTC.

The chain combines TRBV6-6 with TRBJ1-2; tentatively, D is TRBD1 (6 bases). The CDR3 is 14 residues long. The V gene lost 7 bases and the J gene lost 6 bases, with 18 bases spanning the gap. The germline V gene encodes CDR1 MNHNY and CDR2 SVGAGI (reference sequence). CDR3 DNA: TGTGCCAGCAACCCCCCCGATCAGGGGAATGGCTACACCTTC. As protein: CASNPPDQGNGYTF.

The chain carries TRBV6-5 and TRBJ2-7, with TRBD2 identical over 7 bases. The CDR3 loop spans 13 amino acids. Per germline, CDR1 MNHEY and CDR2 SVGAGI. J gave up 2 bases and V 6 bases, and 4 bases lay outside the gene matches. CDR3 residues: CASRQRDAYEQYF. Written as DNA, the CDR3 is TGTGCCAGCAGGCAGCGGGACGCCTACGAGCAGTACTTC.

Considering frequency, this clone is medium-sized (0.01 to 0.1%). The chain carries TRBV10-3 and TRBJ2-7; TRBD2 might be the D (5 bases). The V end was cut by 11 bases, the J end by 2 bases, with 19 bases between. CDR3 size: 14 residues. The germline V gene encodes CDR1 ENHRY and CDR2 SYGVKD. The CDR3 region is CASASKLVAYEQYF. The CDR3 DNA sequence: TGTGCCTCAGCCTCGAAACTAGTCGCCTACGAGCAGTACTTC.

The CDR3 DNA reads as TGTGCCAGCAGCTTAGCCGTTACCGGACAGGGGAGGGAAAGCGAGCAGTACTTC. It yields the protein CASSLAVTGQGRESEQYF. The chain combines TRBV7-8 with TRBJ2-7; 9 bases match TRBD1. V shed 0 bases and J 6 bases; nucleotides not matched to a gene: 15. Germline lookup yields CDR1 SGHVS and CDR2 FQNEAQ. This CDR3 has 18 amino acids.

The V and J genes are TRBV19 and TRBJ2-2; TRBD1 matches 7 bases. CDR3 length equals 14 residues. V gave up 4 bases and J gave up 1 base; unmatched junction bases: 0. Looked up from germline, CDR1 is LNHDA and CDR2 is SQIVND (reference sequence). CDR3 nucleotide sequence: TGTGCCAGTAGTAGACAGGGGAACACCGGGGAGCTGTTTTTT. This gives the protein CASSRQGNTGELFF.

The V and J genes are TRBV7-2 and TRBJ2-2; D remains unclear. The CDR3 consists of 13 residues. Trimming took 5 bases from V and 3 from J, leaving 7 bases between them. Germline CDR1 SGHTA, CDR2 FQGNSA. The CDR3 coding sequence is TGTGCCAGCAGCCCTACCTACACCGGGGAGCTGTTTTTT. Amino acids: CASSPTYTGELFF.

The CDR3 region is CASSSERGFSNQPQHF. Written as DNA, the CDR3 is TGTGCCAGCAGTTCAGAGAGAGGGTTCAGCAATCAGCCCCAGCATTTT. The chain has TRBV6-6 and TRBJ1-5, with D uncertain. Trimming stripped 4 bases from V and 1 base from J, with 14 bases between. This CDR3 is built from 16 residues. The germline CDR1 and CDR2 sequences are MNHNY and SVGAGI (reference sequence).

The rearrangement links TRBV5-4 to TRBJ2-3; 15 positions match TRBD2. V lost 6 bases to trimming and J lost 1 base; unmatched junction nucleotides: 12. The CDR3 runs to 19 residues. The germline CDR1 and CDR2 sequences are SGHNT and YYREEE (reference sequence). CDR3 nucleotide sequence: TGTGCCAGCAAGGCGGGTGGACTAGCGGGAGGGCTTCGCACAGATACGCAGTATTTT. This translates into CASKAGGLAGGLRTDTQYF.

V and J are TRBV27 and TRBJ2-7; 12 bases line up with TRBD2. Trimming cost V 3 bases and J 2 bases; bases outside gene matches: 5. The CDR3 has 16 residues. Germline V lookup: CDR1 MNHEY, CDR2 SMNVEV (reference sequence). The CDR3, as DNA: TGTGCCAGCAGTTTGAGGACTAGCGGGATTCCCTACGAGCAGTACTTC. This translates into CASSLRTSGIPYEQYF.

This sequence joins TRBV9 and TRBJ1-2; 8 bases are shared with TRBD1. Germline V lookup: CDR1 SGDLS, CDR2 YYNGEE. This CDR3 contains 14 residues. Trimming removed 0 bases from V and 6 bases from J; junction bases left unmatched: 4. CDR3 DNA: TGTGCCAGCAGCGTAGGTGTGACAGGGGATGGCTACACCTTC. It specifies CASSVGVTGDGYTF. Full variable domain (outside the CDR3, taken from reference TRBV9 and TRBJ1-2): DSGVTQTPKHLITATGQRVTLRCSPRSGDLSVYWYQQSLDQGLQFLIQYYNGEERAKGNILERFSAQQFPDLHSELNLSSLELGDSALYFCASSVGVTGDGYTFGSGTRLTVV.

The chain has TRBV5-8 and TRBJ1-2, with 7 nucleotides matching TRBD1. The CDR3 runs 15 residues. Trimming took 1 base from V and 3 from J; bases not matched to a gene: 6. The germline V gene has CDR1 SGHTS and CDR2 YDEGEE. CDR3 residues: CASSLLNRGDYGYTF. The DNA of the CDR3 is TGTGCCAGCAGCTTGCTCAACAGGGGCGACTATGGCTACACCTTC.

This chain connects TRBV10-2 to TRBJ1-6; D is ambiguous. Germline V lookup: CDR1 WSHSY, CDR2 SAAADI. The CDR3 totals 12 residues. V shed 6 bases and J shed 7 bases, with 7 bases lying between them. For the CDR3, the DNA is TGCGCCAGCAGCAACAGCAATTCACCCCTCCACTTT. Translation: CASSNSNSPLHF.

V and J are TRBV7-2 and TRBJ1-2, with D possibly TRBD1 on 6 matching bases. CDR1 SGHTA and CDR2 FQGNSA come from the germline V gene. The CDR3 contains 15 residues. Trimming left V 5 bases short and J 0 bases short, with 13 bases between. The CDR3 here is CASSPGQPTNYGYTF. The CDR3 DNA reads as TGTGCCAGCAGCCCTGGACAGCCCACTAACTATGGCTACACCTTC.

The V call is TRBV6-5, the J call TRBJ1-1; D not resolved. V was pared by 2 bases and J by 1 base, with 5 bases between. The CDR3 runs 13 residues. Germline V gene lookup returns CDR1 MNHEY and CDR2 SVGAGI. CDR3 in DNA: TGTGCCAGCAGTTACGGGCAGAACACTGAAGCTTTCTTT. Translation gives CASSYGQNTEAFF.

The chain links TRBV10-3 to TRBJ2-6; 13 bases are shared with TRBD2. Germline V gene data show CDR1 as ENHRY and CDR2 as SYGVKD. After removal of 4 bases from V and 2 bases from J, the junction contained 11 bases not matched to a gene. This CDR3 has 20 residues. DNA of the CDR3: TGTGCCATCAGTGGTTCATTCGGACTAGCGGGAGTTGCTGGGGCCAACGTCCTGACTTTC. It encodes CAISGSFGLAGVAGANVLTF.

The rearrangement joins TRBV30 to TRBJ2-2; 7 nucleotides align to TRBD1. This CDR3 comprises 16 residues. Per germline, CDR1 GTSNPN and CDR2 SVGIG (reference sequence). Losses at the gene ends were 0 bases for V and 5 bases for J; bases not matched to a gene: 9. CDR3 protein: CAWSVLGGARTGELFF. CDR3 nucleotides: TGTGCCTGGAGTGTACTAGGGGGCGCGAGGACCGGGGAGCTGTTTTTT.

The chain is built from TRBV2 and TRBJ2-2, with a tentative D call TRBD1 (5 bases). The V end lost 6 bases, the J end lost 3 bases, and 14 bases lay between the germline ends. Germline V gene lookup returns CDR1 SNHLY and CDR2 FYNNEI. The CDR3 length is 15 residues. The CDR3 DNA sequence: TGTGCCAGCAGCTCCTCCCAGACAGACACCGGGGAGCTGTTTTTT. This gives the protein CASSSSQTDTGELFF.

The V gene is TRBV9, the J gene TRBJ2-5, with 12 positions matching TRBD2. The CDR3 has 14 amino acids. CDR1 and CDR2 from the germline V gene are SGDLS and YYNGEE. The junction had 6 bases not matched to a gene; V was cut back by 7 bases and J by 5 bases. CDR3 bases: TGTGCCAGCTCGACTAGCGGGGGAGTGGAGACCCAGTACTTC. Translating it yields CASSTSGGVETQYF. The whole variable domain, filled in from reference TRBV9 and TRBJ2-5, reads DSGVTQTPKHLITATGQRVTLRCSPRSGDLSVYWYQQSLDQGLQFLIQYYNGEERAKGNILERFSAQQFPDLHSELNLSSLELGDSALYFCASSTSGGVETQYFGPGTRLLVL.

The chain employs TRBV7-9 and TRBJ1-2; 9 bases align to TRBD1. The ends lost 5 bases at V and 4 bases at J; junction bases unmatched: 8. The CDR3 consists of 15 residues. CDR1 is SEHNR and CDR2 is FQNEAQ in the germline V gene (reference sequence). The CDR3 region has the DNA TGTGCCAGCAGCCCCTGGACAGGGGAGGTCTATGGCTACACCTTC. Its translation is CASSPWTGEVYGYTF.

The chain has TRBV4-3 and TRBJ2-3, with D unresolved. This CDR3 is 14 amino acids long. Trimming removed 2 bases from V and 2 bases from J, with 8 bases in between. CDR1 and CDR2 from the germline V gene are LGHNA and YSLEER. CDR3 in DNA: TGCGCCAGCAGCCAACGTGGCCTCACAGATACGCAGTATTTT. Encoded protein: CASSQRGLTDTQYF.

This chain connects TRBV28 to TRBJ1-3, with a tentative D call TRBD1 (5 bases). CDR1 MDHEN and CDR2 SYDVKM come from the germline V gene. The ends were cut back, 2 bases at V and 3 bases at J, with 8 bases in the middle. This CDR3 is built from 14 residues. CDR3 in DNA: TGTGCCAGCAGTTTACAGGGAGGTGGAAACACCATATATTTT. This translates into CASSLQGGGNTIYF.

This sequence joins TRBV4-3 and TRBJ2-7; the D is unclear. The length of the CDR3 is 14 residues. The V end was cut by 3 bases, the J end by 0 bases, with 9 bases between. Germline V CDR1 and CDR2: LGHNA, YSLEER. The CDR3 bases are TGCGCCAGCAGCCACGGTGTATACTCCTACGAGCAGTACTTC. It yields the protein CASSHGVYSYEQYF.

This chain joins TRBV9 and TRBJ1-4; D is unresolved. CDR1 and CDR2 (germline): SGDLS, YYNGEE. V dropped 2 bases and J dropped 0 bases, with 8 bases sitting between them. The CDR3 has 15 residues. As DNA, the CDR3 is TGTGCCAGCAGCGTCGGGATTGCAACTAATGAAAAACTGTTTTTT. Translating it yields CASSVGIATNEKLFF. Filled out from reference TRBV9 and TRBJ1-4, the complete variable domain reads DSGVTQTPKHLITATGQRVTLRCSPRSGDLSVYWYQQSLDQGLQFLIQYYNGEERAKGNILERFSAQQFPDLHSELNLSSLELGDSALYFCASSVGIATNEKLFFGSGTQLSVL.

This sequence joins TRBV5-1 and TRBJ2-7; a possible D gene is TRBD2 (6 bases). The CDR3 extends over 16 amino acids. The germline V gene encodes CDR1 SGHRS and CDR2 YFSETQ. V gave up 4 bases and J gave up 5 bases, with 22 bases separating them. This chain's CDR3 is CASSNLPGTGDHEQYF. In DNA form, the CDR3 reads TGCGCCAGCAGCAATCTCCCCGGGACGGGGGATCACGAGCAGTACTTC. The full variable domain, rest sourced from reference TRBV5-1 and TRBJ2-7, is KAGVTQTPRYLIKTRGQQVTLSCSPISGHRSVSWYQQTPGQGLQFLFEYFSETQRNKGNFPGRFSGRQFSNSRSEMNVSTLELGDSALYLCASSNLPGTGDHEQYFGPGTRLTVT.

CDR3 sequence reads: CASSRDRGLRSSYEQYF. CDR3 sequence (DNA): TGTGCCAGCAGCCGTGACAGGGGTCTTAGGAGCTCCTACGAGCAGTACTTC. The chain combines TRBV7-8 with TRBJ2-7; 8 bases agree with TRBD1. Looked up from germline, CDR1 is SGHVS and CDR2 is FQNEAQ. The CDR3 is 17 residues long. V dropped 5 bases and J dropped 0; count of bases not matched to a gene: 12.